These 27 T cell receptor beta chains share one sample of origin, sequenced in a study of cytomegalovirus exposure and HLA in healthy donors. The PCR was carried out with 60 Vbeta primers and 13 Jbeta primers. Measured with immunoSEQ multiplex PCR; TCRdb has only the in-frame clones, and not every one. The table lists some 140,000 clones, 80% of them singletons. Sequenced material: PBMCs. The origin of the receptors is a woman between 40 and 50 years old in good health and CMV-seropositive.

This sequence joins TRBV5-1 and TRBJ2-7, with TRBD2 identical over 7 bases. Germline values: CDR1 SGHRS, CDR2 YFSETQ. The V gene end was trimmed by 0 bases and the J gene end by 3 bases; junction bases not matched to a gene: 12. The CDR3 has 17 residues. The CDR3 spells CASSLGSSAGTSYEQYF. The CDR3 nucleotides read TGCGCCAGCAGCTTGGGATCTTCAGCGGGAACGAGCTACGAGCAGTACTTC.

The J gene is TRBJ2-3, the V gene TRBV11-3; the D gene is possibly TRBD1 (5 bases). Deletions cut 7 bases from V and 7 bases from J, with 9 bases between. The CDR3 totals 11 residues. The germline CDR1 and CDR2 sequences are SGHNT and YENEEA. The CDR3 is CASTQDNTQYF. The CDR3 DNA sequence: TGTGCCAGCACCCAGGACAATACGCAGTATTTT.

CDR3 nucleotides: TGTGCCAGTAGTCTTAACGACGGGGGATCTGGAAACACCATATATTTT. This sequence encodes CASSLNDGGSGNTIYF. The gene calls are TRBV19 and TRBJ1-3; TRBD1 might be the D (5 bases). The CDR3 has 16 amino acids. Trimming shortened V by 5 bases and J by 1 base, and 15 bases separated the two germline ends. Germline V gene lookup returns CDR1 LNHDA and CDR2 SQIVND (reference sequence).

The chain combines TRBV7-8 with TRBJ2-7; D is ambiguous. The V end lost 5 bases, the J end lost 4 bases, and 6 bases lay between the germline ends. CDR1 is SGHVS and CDR2 is FQNEAQ in the germline V gene. The CDR3 runs to 11 residues. The CDR3 DNA is TGTGCCAGCAGCCCCGCGTACGAGCAGTACTTC. As protein: CASSPAYEQYF.

The gene calls are TRBV7-8 and TRBJ1-2; possibly TRBD1 for D (5 bases). CDR1 SGHVS and CDR2 FQNEAQ come from the germline V gene. The V and J ends lost 1 base and 12 bases respectively, with 18 bases between them. There are 14 residues in the CDR3. The CDR3 protein is CASSLVIGDWSHTF. Here the CDR3 DNA reads TGTGCCAGCAGCTTAGTTATCGGGGACTGGAGTCACACCTTC.

This chain links TRBV4-2 with TRBJ2-1; 9 bases line up with TRBD2. The length of the CDR3 is 16 residues. Germline assignment: CDR1 LGHNA and CDR2 YNFKEQ. J gave up 1 base and V 0 bases, and 1 base lay outside the gene matches. CDR3 protein: CASSQEAGGSYNEQFF. The CDR3 nucleotides read TGTGCCAGCAGCCAAGAGGCGGGAGGGTCCTACAATGAGCAGTTCTTC.

The chain joins TRBV6-1 to TRBJ1-1; 8 nucleotides align to TRBD1. The CDR3 covers 12 residues. V lost 8 bases and J lost 6; bases outside the gene matches: 5. Germline CDR1 is MNHNS and CDR2 is SASEGT. CDR3 loop: CASSDRVAEAFF. Here the CDR3 DNA reads TGTGCCAGCTCGGACAGGGTTGCTGAAGCTTTCTTT.

The chain recombines TRBV10-3 with TRBJ2-2; TRBD1 agrees at 7 bases. Germline CDR1 and CDR2: ENHRY and SYGVKD. The CDR3 extends over 14 amino acids. Trimming at V came to 6 bases and at J to 5 bases, leaving 6 bases not matched to a gene. CDR3: CAISSQTGTGELFF. The CDR3 DNA is TGTGCCATCAGCAGCCAGACAGGGACCGGGGAGCTGTTTTTT.

The rearrangement uses TRBV5-1 and TRBJ1-1; D is perhaps TRBD1 (5 bases). This CDR3 region has 14 residues. The germline V and J ends were trimmed by 1 base and 5 bases, with 12 bases remaining between them. Germline CDR1 and CDR2: SGHRS and YFSETQ. CDR3 coding DNA: TGCGCCAGCAGCTTGCGGGGGAAGACGACTGAAGCTTTCTTT. This encodes CASSLRGKTTEAFF. Together with reference TRBV5-1 and TRBJ1-1, the CDR3 gives the full variable domain: KAGVTQTPRYLIKTRGQQVTLSCSPISGHRSVSWYQQTPGQGLQFLFEYFSETQRNKGNFPGRFSGRQFSNSRSEMNVSTLELGDSALYLCASSLRGKTTEAFFGQGTRLTVV.

The rearrangement joins TRBV18 to TRBJ1-5; D unresolved. V lost 2 bases and J lost 6, with 11 bases in between. Germline values: CDR1 KGHSH, CDR2 LQKENI. The CDR3 has 14 residues. For the CDR3, the DNA is TGTGCCAGCTCACCAAACTGGAACAGTCAGCCCCAGCATTTT. Protein product: CASSPNWNSQPQHF.

The V gene is TRBV9, the J gene TRBJ1-3; D uncertain. CDR3 length: 15 residues. CDR1 and CDR2 (germline): SGDLS, YYNGEE. The ends were cut back, 3 bases at V and 0 bases at J, with 10 bases in the middle. CDR3 sequence: CASSARMLSGNTIYF. In DNA form, the CDR3 reads TGTGCCAGCAGCGCGAGAATGCTCTCTGGAAACACCATATATTTT.

A remark on this clone: The same CDR3 is also encoded by other DNA sequences in this sample. This chain connects TRBV15 to TRBJ2-7; 7 nucleotides align to TRBD1. The V gene end was trimmed by 4 bases and the J gene end by 2 bases; junction bases not matched to a gene: 5. CDR1 is LNHNV, CDR2 YYDKDF, per germline (reference sequence). The CDR3 is 14 amino acids. This CDR3 is CATSTRQGPYEQYF. DNA of the CDR3: TGTGCCACCAGCACGCGACAGGGACCCTACGAGCAGTACTTC.

In regard to this clone: Lacking the conserved final phenylalanine or tryptophan, this CDR3 likely reflects a read error. The chain employs TRBV7-9 and TRBJ2-3, with 9 bases matching TRBD2. V was pared by 5 bases and J by 2 bases, with 11 bases of the junction left unmatched. This CDR3 is 17 amino acids long. Germline assignment: CDR1 SEHNR and CDR2 FQNEAQ (reference sequence). The CDR3, as DNA: TGTGCCAGCAGCGCCCCGCACGGACTAGCGATCACAGATACGCAGTATCTT. This gives the protein CASSAPHGLAITDTQYL.

The chain combines TRBV18 with TRBJ2-7, with TRBD1 matching 10 bases. The trim removed 3 bases at V and 7 bases at J, leaving 9 bases unmatched. From germline, CDR1 is KGHSH and CDR2 LQKENI. This CDR3 is built from 15 residues. CDR3 loop: CASSPVPGQGQEQYF. In DNA form, the CDR3 reads TGTGCCAGCTCACCGGTCCCGGGACAGGGGCAAGAGCAGTACTTC.

J is TRBJ2-7 and V is TRBV15, with 10 bases fitting TRBD2. V lost 1 base, J lost 6 bases, and 3 bases stayed unmatched. This CDR3 is 14 amino acids long. CDR1 and CDR2 from the germline V gene are LNHNV and YYDKDF (reference sequence). The CDR3 coding sequence is TGTGCCACCAGCAGAGGGCTAGCGGGAGTCGAGCAGTACTTC. This translates into CATSRGLAGVEQYF. Full variable domain (outside the CDR3, taken from reference TRBV15 and TRBJ2-7): DAMVIQNPRYQVTQFGKPVTLSCSQTLNHNVMYWYQQKSSQAPKLLFHYYDKDFNNEADTPDNFQSRRPNTSFCFLDIRSPGLGDTAMYLCATSRGLAGVEQYFGPGTRLTVT.

This clone has a handful of counts. This sequence joins TRBV6-5 and TRBJ2-7, with 10 bases that match TRBD1. Germline V gene lookup returns CDR1 MNHEY and CDR2 SVGAGI. The CDR3 runs 15 residues. V shed 5 bases, J shed 4 bases, and the junction held 8 bases outside the gene matches. CDR3 loop: CASSRSGQGRYEQYF. DNA for the CDR3: TGTGCCAGCAGTCGCTCGGGACAGGGGAGGTACGAGCAGTACTTC.

The chain recombines TRBV30 with TRBJ2-5; 7 positions agree with TRBD1. Judging by the DNA end, TRBJ2-7 fits better; the J call may be wrong. Germline assignment: CDR1 GTSNPN and CDR2 SVGIG (reference sequence). The length of the CDR3 is 13 residues. CDR3 DNA: TGTGCCTGTGAACAGGGGAGTGGGTACGAGCAGTACTTC. Translation: CACEQGSGYEQYF.

This clone was seen only once. This chain links TRBV5-1 with TRBJ1-6, with a weak D call TRBD1 (6 bases). Germline V gives CDR1 SGHRS, CDR2 YFSETQ. The CDR3 has 13 amino acids. The germline V and J ends were trimmed by 5 bases and 7 bases, with 10 bases remaining between them. The CDR3 DNA follows: TGCGCCAGCAGATCAGGGGCCAATTCACCCCTCCACTTT. It yields the protein CASRSGANSPLHF.

The chain recombines TRBV11-3 with TRBJ2-2; tentative D call: TRBD1 (5 bases). From germline, CDR1 is SGHNT and CDR2 YENEEA. The CDR3 covers 15 residues. V gave up 4 bases and J gave up 6 bases, with 15 bases separating them. CDR3: CASSSVTGVPGELFF. The CDR3 DNA is TGTGCCAGCAGCTCAGTTACAGGTGTTCCCGGGGAGCTGTTTTTT.

This chain links TRBV19 with TRBJ2-1; tentative D call: TRBD2 (5 bases). This CDR3 is 14 amino acids long. Trimming took off 2 bases at V and 8 bases at J, with 13 bases between the two ends. Germline V gene data show CDR1 as LNHDA and CDR2 as SQIVND (reference sequence). CDR3: CASSIWFSSDEQFF. The CDR3 DNA reads as TGTGCCAGTAGTATATGGTTTAGTAGCGATGAGCAGTTCTTC.

V and J are TRBV18 and TRBJ2-3, with 9 bases that match TRBD2. Germline V lookup: CDR1 KGHSH, CDR2 LQKENI. CDR3 size: 17 residues. Unmatched junction bases numbered 5, after V lost 0 bases and J lost 1 base. CDR3 loop: CASSPPGSGRRTDTQYF. The CDR3 coding sequence is TGTGCCAGCTCACCACCGGGCAGCGGGAGGCGCACAGATACGCAGTATTTT.

The chain couples TRBV11-2 to TRBJ2-1, with 7 bases matching TRBD1. The CDR3 is 15 residues long. CDR1 is SGHAT and CDR2 is FQNNGV in the germline V gene. With V trimmed by 2 bases and J by 5 bases, 6 bases remained unmatched. The CDR3 sequence is CASSLKGTVNNEQFF. The CDR3 bases are TGTGCCAGCAGCTTAAAGGGGACAGTTAACAATGAGCAGTTCTTC.

This clone was found a few times. CDR3 nucleotide sequence: TGTGCCAGCAGTCGGGGCACACTAGCGGCAGATACGCAGTATTTT. Translation gives CASSRGTLAADTQYF. This rearrangement joins TRBV7-9 to TRBJ2-3, with 8 nucleotides matching TRBD2. The trim removed 6 bases at V and 4 bases at J, leaving 9 bases unmatched. In germline, CDR1 is SEHNR, CDR2 FQNEAQ (reference sequence). The CDR3 loop spans 15 amino acids. Drawing the rest from reference TRBV7-9 and TRBJ2-3, the complete variable domain is DTGVSQNPRHKITKRGQNVTFRCDPISEHNRLYWYRQTLGQGPEFLTYFQNEAQLEKSRLLSDRFSAERPKGSFSTLEIQRTEQGDSAMYLCASSRGTLAADTQYFGPGTRLTVL.

The V and J genes are TRBV2 and TRBJ2-5; TRBD2 is a possible D gene (6 bases). The CDR3 has 15 residues. The V end lost 5 bases, the J end lost 4 bases, and 17 bases lay between the germline ends. Germline V gives CDR1 SNHLY, CDR2 FYNNEI. Here the CDR3 reads CASSPGLGGGETQYF. The CDR3 coding sequence is TGTGCCAGCAGTCCGGGTTTGGGGGGTGGAGAGACCCAGTACTTC.

The chain is built from TRBV6-5 and TRBJ1-1; D call uncertain. Germline V gives CDR1 MNHEY, CDR2 SVGAGI. V was cut by 4 bases and J by 1 base, with 7 bases left in between. This CDR3 region has 13 residues. CDR3 loop: CASSSTPNTEAFF. As DNA, the CDR3 is TGTGCCAGCAGTTCGACACCGAACACTGAAGCTTTCTTT.

The V gene is TRBV27, the J gene TRBJ2-7, with TRBD2 as a possible D gene (6 bases). The V and J ends lost 6 bases and 3 bases respectively, with 15 bases between them. The CDR3 is 14 amino acids. Germline V gene data show CDR1 as MNHEY and CDR2 as SMNVEV (reference sequence). In DNA, the CDR3 is TGTGCCAGCAGGGCGGGACGAGCAAACTACGAGCAGTACTTC. This sequence encodes CASRAGRANYEQYF.

The chain has TRBV5-1 and TRBJ1-2; D possibly corresponds to TRBD1 (6 bases). Germline-derived CDR1 and CDR2 are SGHRS and YFSETQ. Trimming shortened V by 1 base and J by 6 bases, and 19 bases separated the two germline ends. This CDR3 has 16 amino acids. CDR3 nucleotides: TGCGCCAGCAGCTTGCTCGGATTAGAAGGGGGTAATGGCTACACCTTC. It codes for CASSLLGLEGGNGYTF.